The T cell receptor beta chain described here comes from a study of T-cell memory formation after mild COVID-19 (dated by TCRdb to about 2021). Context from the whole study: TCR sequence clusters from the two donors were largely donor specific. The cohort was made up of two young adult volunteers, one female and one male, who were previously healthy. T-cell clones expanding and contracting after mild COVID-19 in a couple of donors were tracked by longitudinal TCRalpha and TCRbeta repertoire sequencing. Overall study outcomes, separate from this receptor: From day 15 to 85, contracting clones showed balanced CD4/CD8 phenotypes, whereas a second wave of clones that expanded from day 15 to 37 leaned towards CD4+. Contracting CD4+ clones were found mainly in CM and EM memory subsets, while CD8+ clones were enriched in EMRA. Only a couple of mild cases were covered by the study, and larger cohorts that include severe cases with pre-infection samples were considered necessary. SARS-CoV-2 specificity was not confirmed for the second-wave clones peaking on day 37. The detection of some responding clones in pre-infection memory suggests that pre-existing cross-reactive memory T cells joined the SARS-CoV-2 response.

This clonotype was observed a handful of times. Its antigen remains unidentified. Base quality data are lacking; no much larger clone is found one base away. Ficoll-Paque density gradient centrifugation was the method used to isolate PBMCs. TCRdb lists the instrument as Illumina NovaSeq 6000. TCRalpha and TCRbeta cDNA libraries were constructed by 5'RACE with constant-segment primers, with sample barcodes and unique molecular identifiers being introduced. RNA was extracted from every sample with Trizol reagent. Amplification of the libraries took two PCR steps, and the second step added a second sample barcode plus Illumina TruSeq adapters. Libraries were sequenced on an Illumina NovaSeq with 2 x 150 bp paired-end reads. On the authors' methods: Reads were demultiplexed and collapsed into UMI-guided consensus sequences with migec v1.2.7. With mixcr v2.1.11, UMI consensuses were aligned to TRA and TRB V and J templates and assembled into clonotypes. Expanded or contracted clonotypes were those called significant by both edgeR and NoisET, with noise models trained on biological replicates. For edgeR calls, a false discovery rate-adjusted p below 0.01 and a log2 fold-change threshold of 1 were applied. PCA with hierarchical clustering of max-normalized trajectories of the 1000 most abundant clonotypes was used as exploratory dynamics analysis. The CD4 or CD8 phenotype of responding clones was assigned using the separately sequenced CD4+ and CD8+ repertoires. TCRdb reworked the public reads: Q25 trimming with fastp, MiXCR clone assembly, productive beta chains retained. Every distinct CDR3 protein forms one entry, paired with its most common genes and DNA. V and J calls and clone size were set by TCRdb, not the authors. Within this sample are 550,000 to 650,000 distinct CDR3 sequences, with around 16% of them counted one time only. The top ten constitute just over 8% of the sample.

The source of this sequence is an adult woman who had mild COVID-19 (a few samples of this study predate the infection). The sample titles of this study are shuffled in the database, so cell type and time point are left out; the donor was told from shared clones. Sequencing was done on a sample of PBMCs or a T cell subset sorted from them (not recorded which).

Here is the DNA: TGCGCCAGCAGCTACCGGACAACTGACACCGGGGAGCTGTTTTTT. This is translated as CASSYRTTDTGELFF. Rearrangement joined TRBV5-1 to TRBJ2-2; the D gene is perhaps TRBD1, on 5 matching bases. Inclusive of the bounding cysteine and phenylalanine, the CDR3 is 15 residues long. Just the 45-base CDR3 DNA is kept, in frame starting at base 1. Trimming costs V 3 bases and J 3 bases, and their ends lie 12 bases apart. The germline V gene gives CDR1 as SGHRS and CDR2 as YFSETQ. This CDR3, with the reference TRBV5-1 and TRBJ2-2 proteins standing in past its ends, gives the full variable domain KAGVTQTPRYLIKTRGQQVTLSCSPISGHRSVSWYQQTPGQGLQFLFEYFSETQRNKGNFPGRFSGRQFSNSRSEMNVSTLELGDSALYLCASSYRTTDTGELFFGEGSRLTVL.